This T cell receptor (beta chain) appears in the sequencing data of a study of sequential checkpoint blockade in melanoma. Overall study context: Randomization was 1:1 between first-line nivolumab→ipilimumab and ipilimumab→nivolumab. Each arm's sequence ended with maintenance nivolumab.

Treatment of the sample: randomized to nivolumab then ipilimumab (arm A) or the reverse (arm B). The assay was immunoSEQ multiplex PCR, and TCRdb's table has in-frame clones only and misses some. The repertoire holds 9,500 to 15,000 clones, with 82% as singletons. Germline assignment: CDR1 MDHEN and CDR2 SYDVKM. This CDR3 is 14 amino acids long. The ends were cut back, 4 bases at V and 4 bases at J, with 12 bases in the middle. The gene calls are TRBV28 and TRBJ2-3; D unclear. The source of this sequence is a human donor with melanoma. Sequenced here: CD8+ T cells sorted from blood (inferred from file names), sampled from a patient given nivolumab and ipilimumab in sequence. This chain's CDR3 is CASSSGNGADTQYF. The CDR3 region has the DNA TGTGCCAGCAGTTCGGGTAACGGAGCAGATACGCAGTATTTT.